The source of this T cell receptor (beta chain) is a study of T cell repertoires in cytomegalovirus infection. Study context: Alongside well-studied HLA-B-restricted CMV epitopes, recently identified HLA-C-restricted CMV epitopes were also used.

CDR3 size: 16 residues. Trimming cost V 0 bases and J 0 bases, with 12 bases left between them. Germline assignment: CDR1 SGHRS and CDR2 YFSETQ. TCRdb reprocessed the reads with MiXCR, giving one entry per CDR3 protein. In the table there are hundreds of thousands of distinct CDR3 sequences, approximately 31% of which are singletons. Worth noting for this clonotype: What it recognizes is unknown.

The source was cultured CD8+ T cells from PBMCs, collected from culture after CMV antigen stimulation. This TCR came from a human donor in good health (CMV status not recorded). Some clones in this sample may be carry-over from other donors' samples. This sequence joins TRBV5-1 and TRBJ1-2; D is unresolved. The CDR3 DNA sequence: TGCGCCAGCAGCTTGGCCGGAGGGCCCCCTAACTATGGCTACACCTTC. It is translated as CASSLAGGPPNYGYTF.